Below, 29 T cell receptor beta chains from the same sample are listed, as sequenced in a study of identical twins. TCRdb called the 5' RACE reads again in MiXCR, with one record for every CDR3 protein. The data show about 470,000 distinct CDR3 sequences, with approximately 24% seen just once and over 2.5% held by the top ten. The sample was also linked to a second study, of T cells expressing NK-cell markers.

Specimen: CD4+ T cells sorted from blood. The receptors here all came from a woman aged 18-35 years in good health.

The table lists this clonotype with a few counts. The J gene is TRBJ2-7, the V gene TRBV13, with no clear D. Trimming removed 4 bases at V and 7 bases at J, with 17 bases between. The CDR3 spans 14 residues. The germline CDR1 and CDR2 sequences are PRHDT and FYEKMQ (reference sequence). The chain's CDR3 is CASSSMNLGKEQYF. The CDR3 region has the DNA TGTGCCAGCAGCTCGATGAATCTGGGGAAGGAGCAGTACTTC.

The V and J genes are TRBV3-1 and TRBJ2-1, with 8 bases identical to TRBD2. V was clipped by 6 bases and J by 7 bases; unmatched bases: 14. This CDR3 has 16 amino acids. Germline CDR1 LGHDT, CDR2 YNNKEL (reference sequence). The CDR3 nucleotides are TGTGCCAGCAGACAAAGAGGAGCGGGAGAGAATAATGAGCAGTTCTTC. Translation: CASRQRGAGENNEQFF.

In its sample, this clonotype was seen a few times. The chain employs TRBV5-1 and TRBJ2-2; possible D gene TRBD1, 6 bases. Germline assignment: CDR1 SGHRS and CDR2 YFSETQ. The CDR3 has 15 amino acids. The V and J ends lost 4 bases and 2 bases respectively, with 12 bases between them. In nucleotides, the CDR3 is TGCGCCAGCAGCCCATACAGGGCCAACACCGGGGAGCTGTTTTTT. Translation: CASSPYRANTGELFF.

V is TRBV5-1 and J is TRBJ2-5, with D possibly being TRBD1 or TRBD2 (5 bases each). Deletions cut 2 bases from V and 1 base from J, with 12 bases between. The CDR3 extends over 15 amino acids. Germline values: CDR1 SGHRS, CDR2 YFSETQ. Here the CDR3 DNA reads TGCGCCAGCAGCTTAGACCCGGGGCCCCAAGAGACCCAGTACTTC. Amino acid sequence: CASSLDPGPQETQYF.

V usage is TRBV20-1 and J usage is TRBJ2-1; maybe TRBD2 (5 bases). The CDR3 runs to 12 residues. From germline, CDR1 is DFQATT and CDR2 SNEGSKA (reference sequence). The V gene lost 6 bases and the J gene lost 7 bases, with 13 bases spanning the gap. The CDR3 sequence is CSALSGGNEQFF. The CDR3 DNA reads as TGCAGTGCCTTATCCGGCGGGAATGAGCAGTTCTTC.

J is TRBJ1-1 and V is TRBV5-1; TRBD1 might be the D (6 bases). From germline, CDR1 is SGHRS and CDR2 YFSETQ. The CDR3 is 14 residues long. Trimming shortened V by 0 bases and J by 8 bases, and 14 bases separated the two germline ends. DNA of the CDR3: TGCGCCAGCAGCTTGGGCCCGACAGGCGAGGAAGCTTTCTTT. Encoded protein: CASSLGPTGEEAFF.

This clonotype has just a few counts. The CDR3 here is CATSSNRAGPRETQYF. CDR3 sequence (DNA): TGTGCCACCAGCAGTAACAGAGCGGGCCCAAGGGAGACCCAGTACTTC. The chain couples TRBV15 to TRBJ2-5; a weak D match, TRBD2 (6 bases). Germline V gene lookup returns CDR1 LNHNV and CDR2 YYDKDF (reference sequence). There are 16 residues in the CDR3. Trimming stripped 3 bases from V and 5 bases from J, with 19 bases between.

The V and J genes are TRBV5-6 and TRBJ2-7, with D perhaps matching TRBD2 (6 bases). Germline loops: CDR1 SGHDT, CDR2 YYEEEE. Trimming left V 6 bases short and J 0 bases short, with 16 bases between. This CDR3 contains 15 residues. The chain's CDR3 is CASTLLGGTSYEQYF. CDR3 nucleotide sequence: TGTGCCAGCACCCTCTTAGGCGGGACCTCCTACGAGCAGTACTTC. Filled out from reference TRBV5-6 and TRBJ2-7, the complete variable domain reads DAGVTQSPTHLIKTRGQQVTLRCSPKSGHDTVSWYQQALGQGPQFIFQYYEEEERQRGNFPDRFSGHQFPNYSSELNVNALLLGDSALYLCASTLLGGTSYEQYFGPGTRLTVT.

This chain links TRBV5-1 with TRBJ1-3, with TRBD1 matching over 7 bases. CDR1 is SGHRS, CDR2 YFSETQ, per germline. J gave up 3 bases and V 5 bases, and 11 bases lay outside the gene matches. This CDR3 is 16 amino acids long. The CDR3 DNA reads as TGCGCCAGCAGTACCGGGACAGTGGGACTTGGAAACACCATATATTTT. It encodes CASSTGTVGLGNTIYF.

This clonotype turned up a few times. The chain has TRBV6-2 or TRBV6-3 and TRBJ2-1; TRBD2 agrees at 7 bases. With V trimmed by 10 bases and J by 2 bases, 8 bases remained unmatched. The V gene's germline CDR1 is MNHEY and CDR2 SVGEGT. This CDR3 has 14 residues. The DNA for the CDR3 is TGTGCCATAAAGGGCGGGAGCACCTACAATGAGCAGTTCTTC. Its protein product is CAIKGGSTYNEQFF.

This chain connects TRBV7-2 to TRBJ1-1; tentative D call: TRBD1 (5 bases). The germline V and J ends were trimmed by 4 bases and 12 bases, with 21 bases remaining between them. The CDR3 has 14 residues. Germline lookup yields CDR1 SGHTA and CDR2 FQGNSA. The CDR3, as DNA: TGTGCCAGCAGCTCGGGGGGTCGGGTTCGCGGGACTTTCTTT. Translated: CASSSGGRVRGTFF.

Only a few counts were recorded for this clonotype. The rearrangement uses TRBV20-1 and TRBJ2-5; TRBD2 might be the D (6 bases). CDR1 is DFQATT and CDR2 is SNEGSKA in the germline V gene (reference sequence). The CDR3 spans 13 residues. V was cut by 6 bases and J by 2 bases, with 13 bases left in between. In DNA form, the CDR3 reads TGCAGTGCGGTTAGCGGAAATCAAGAGACCCAGTACTTC. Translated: CSAVSGNQETQYF.

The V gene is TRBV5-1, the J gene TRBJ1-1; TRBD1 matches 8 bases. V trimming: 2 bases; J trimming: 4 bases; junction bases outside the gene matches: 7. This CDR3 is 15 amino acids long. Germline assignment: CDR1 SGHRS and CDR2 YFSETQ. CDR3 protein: CASSFDRTGGTEAFF. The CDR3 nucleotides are TGCGCCAGCAGCTTCGACCGAACAGGGGGCACTGAAGCTTTCTTT. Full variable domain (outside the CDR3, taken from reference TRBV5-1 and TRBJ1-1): KAGVTQTPRYLIKTRGQQVTLSCSPISGHRSVSWYQQTPGQGLQFLFEYFSETQRNKGNFPGRFSGRQFSNSRSEMNVSTLELGDSALYLCASSFDRTGGTEAFFGQGTRLTVV.

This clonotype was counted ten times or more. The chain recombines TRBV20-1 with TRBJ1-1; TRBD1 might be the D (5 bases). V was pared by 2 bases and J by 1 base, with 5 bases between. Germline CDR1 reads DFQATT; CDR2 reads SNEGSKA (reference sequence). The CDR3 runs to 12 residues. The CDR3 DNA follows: TGCAGTGCTAGACAGGGGAACACTGAAGCTTTCTTT. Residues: CSARQGNTEAFF.

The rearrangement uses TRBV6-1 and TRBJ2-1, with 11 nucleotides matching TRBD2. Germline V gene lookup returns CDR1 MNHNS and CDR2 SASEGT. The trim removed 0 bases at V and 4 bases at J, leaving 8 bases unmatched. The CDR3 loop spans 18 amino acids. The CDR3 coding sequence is TGTGCCAGCAGTGAAGCCCTGACTAGCGGGATGAAATACAATGAGCAGTTCTTC. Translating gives CASSEALTSGMKYNEQFF.

The CDR3 protein is CASSQGGDGEQFF. The CDR3 region has the DNA TGTGCCAGCAGCCAGGGAGGGGACGGTGAGCAGTTCTTC. V is TRBV4-2 and J is TRBJ2-1; 7 bases agree with TRBD2. The V gene's germline CDR1 is LGHNA and CDR2 YNFKEQ. The V segment lost 3 bases and the J segment 9 bases; nucleotides outside the gene matches: 5. This CDR3 is built from 13 residues.

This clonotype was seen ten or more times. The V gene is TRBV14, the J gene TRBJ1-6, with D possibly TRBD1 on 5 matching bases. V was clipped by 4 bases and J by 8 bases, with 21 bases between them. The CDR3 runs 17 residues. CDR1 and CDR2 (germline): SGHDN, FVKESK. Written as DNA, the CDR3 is TGTGCCAGCAGCCCTCTCCGGGACCGCCAAGGTGATTCACCCCTCCACTTT. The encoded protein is CASSPLRDRQGDSPLHF.

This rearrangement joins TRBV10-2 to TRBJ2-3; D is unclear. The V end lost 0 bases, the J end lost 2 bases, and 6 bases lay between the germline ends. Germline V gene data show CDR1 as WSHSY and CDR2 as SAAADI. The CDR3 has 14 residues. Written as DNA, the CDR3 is TGCGCCAGCAGTGAGTCTGGCCCCACAGATACGCAGTATTTT. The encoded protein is CASSESGPTDTQYF.

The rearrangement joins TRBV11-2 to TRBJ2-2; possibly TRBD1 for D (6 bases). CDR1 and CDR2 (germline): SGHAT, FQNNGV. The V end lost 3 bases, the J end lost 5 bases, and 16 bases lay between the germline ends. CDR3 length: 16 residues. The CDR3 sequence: CASSFPGHTGTGELFF. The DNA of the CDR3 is TGTGCCAGCAGCTTTCCGGGACACACTGGTACCGGGGAGCTGTTTTTT.

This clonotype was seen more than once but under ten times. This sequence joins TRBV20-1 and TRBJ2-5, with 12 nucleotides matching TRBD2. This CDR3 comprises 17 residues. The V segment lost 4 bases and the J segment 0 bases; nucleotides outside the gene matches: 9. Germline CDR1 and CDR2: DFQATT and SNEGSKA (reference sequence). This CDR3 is CSATSSGRAKDQETQYF. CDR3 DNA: TGCAGTGCTACCTCTAGCGGGAGGGCCAAAGACCAAGAGACCCAGTACTTC.

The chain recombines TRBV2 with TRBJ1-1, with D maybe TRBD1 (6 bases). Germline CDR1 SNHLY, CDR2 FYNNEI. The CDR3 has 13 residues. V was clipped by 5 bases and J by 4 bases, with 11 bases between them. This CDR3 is CASSPQGLTEAFF. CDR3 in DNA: TGTGCCAGCAGTCCCCAGGGGCTCACTGAAGCTTTCTTT.

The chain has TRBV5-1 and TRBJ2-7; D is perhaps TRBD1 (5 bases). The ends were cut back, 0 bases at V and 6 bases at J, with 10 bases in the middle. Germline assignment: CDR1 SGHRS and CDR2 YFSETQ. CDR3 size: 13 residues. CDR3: CASSLGQPSEQYF. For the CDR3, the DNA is TGCGCCAGCAGCTTGGGACAGCCCTCCGAGCAGTACTTC.

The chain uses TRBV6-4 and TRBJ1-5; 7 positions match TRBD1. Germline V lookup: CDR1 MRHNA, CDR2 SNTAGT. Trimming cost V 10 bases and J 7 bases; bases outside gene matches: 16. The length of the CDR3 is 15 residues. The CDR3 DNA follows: TGTGCCACCCCCCCCGACAGGGAAGTAAAACAGCCCCAGCATTTT. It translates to CATPPDREVKQPQHF.

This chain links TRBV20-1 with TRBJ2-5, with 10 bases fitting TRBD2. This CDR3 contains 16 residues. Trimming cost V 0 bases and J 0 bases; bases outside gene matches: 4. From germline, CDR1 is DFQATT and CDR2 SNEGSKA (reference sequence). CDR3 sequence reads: CSARDYLAGDQETQYF. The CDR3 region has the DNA TGCAGTGCTAGAGATTACCTAGCGGGGGACCAAGAGACCCAGTACTTC.

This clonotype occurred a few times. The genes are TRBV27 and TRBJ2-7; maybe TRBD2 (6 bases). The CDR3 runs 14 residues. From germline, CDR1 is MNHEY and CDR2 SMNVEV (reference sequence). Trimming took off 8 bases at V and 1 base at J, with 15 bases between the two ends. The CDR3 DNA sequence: TGTGCCAGCCGCGAAGGGACTGAATCCTACGAGCAGTACTTC. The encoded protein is CASREGTESYEQYF.

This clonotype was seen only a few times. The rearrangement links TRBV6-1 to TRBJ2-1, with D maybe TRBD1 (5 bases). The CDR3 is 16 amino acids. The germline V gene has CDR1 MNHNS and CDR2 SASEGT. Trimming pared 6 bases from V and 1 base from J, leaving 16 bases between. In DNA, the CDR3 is TGTGCCAGCAGCCCTCAAGGGGCCGGGTCCTACAATGAGCAGTTCTTC. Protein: CASSPQGAGSYNEQFF.

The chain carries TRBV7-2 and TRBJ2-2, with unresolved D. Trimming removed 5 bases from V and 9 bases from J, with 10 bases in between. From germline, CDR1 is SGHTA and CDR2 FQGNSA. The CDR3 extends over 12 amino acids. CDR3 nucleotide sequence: TGTGCCAGCAGCGGGGATCGCCGGGAGCTGTTTTTT. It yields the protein CASSGDRRELFF.

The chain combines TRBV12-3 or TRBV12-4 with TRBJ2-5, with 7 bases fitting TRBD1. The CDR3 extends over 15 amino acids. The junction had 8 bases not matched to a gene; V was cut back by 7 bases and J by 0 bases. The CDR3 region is CASTLGQRDQETQYF. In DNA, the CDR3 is TGTGCCAGCACCCTGGGACAGAGGGACCAAGAGACCCAGTACTTC.

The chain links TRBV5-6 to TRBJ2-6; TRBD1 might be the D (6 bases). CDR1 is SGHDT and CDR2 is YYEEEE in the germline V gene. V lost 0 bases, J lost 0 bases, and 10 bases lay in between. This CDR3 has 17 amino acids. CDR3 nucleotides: TGTGCCAGCAGCTTGGACAGGGTAGTCTCTGGGGCCAACGTCCTGACTTTC. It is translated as CASSLDRVVSGANVLTF.